These 21 T cell receptor beta chains were all obtained from the same sample, sequenced in a study of blood T cells in healthy people across ages. With a J-beta primer mix and a sample-barcoded 5' primer, a second PCR ran roughly 6 to 11 cycles. TCRdb reprocessed the 5' RACE reads via MiXCR and lists one record per CDR3 protein. The data hold 380,000 or so distinct CDR3 sequences, with about 55% observed a single time. The sequenced material came from blood. These TCRs come from a man aged 60 to 75 in good health.

This clonotype was observed once. This rearrangement joins TRBV7-8 to TRBJ2-5; D is possibly TRBD2 (6 bases). The J call could be wrong; TRBJ2-7 is a better fit for the DNA end. This CDR3 has 15 residues. Germline assignment: CDR1 SGHVS and CDR2 FQNEAQ. Written as DNA, the CDR3 is TGTGCCAGCAGCTTAGGGGAAAGGGGAGCGGGCGAGCAGTACTTC. It encodes CASSLGERGAGEQYF.

The genes are TRBV3-1 and TRBJ2-5; a weak D match, TRBD2 (6 bases). V lost 4 bases and J lost 2, with 8 bases in between. The CDR3 is 13 amino acids. Germline-derived CDR1 and CDR2 are LGHDT and YNNKEL (reference sequence). In DNA form, the CDR3 reads TGTGCCAGCAGCCCGGGGAGGCAAGAGACCCAGTACTTC. This codes for CASSPGRQETQYF.

This sequence joins TRBV7-9 and TRBJ2-5; D ambiguous. The CDR3 runs 13 residues. With 5 bases removed from V and 1 base from J, the gap between germline ends came to 8 bases. Germline CDR1 and CDR2: SEHNR and FQNEAQ (reference sequence). The CDR3 loop reads CASSAYVQETQYF. CDR3 DNA: TGTGCCAGCAGCGCGTACGTCCAAGAGACCCAGTACTTC. Based on the CDR3 plus reference TRBV7-9 and TRBJ2-5, the full variable domain is DTGVSQNPRHKITKRGQNVTFRCDPISEHNRLYWYRQTLGQGPEFLTYFQNEAQLEKSRLLSDRFSAERPKGSFSTLEIQRTEQGDSAMYLCASSAYVQETQYFGPGTRLLVL.

The chain combines TRBV12-3 or TRBV12-4 with TRBJ2-5; D is tentatively TRBD1 or TRBD2 (5 bases each). Trimming removed 5 bases at V and 5 bases at J, with 15 bases between. The length of the CDR3 is 14 residues. The CDR3 region is CASSGAVGGETQYF. The CDR3 DNA is TGTGCCAGCAGTGGGGCGGTCGGCGGGGAGACCCAGTACTTC.

The V call is TRBV7-2, the J call TRBJ2-1; the D gene is possibly TRBD2 (5 bases). The CDR3 has 13 residues. Germline V gene sequence: CDR1 SGHTA, CDR2 FQGNSA. V dropped 5 bases and J dropped 5 bases, with 10 bases sitting between them. In DNA form, the CDR3 reads TGTGCCAGCAGCCGGACTGTTGACAATGAGCAGTTCTTC. The encoded protein is CASSRTVDNEQFF.

This clonotype was seen only a few times. J is TRBJ2-3 and V is TRBV5-4; D remains ambiguous. CDR1 and CDR2 from the germline V gene are SGHNT and YYREEE (reference sequence). This CDR3 is built from 16 residues. Trimming took off 4 bases at V and 2 bases at J, with 17 bases between the two ends. CDR3 in amino acids: CASSHDSISNTDTQYF. The CDR3 DNA sequence: TGTGCCAGCAGCCACGACTCAATATCCAACACAGATACGCAGTATTTT.

In this sample, this clonotype turned up a few times. The chain carries TRBV6-5 and TRBJ2-6, with TRBD2 matching over 12 bases. CDR1 is MNHEY, CDR2 SVGAGI, per germline. V gave up 2 bases and J gave up 1 base; unmatched junction bases: 6. The CDR3 is 19 residues long. CDR3 nucleotides: TGTGCCAGCAGTTACGGTCACCTAGCGGGAGGGTCTGGGGCCAACGTCCTGACTTTC. Amino acid sequence: CASSYGHLAGGSGANVLTF.

The CDR3 loop reads CASSPEPGAQETQYF. Here the CDR3 DNA reads TGCGCCAGCAGCCCCGAACCCGGGGCCCAAGAGACCCAGTACTTC. This chain links TRBV5-1 with TRBJ2-5; D may be TRBD1 or TRBD2 (5 bases each). The CDR3 loop spans 15 amino acids. CDR1 SGHRS and CDR2 YFSETQ come from the germline V gene. Trimming took 4 bases from V and 1 from J, leaving 14 bases between them.

This chain links TRBV20-1 with TRBJ1-2; 7 positions agree with TRBD1. This CDR3 spans 14 amino acids. Germline V gives CDR1 DFQATT, CDR2 SNEGSKA (reference sequence). Germline trimming cut 0 bases from V and 5 bases from J; bases unmatched to any gene: 6. CDR3 DNA: TGCAGTGCTAGAGAAGGAGGGGGCGCGTATGGCTACACCTTC. This codes for CSAREGGGAYGYTF.

To note about this clonotype: One end of the junction varies from germline; a read error may be responsible. The chain joins TRBV3-1 to TRBJ2-1; D call uncertain. The CDR3 extends over 16 amino acids. Germline V lookup: CDR1 LGHDT, CDR2 YNNKEL (reference sequence). The chain's CDR3 is CASSQEGISSYSEQFF. CDR3 DNA: TGTGCCAGCAGCCAAGAGGGAATCAGCTCCTACAGTGAGCAGTTCTTC.

The rearrangement joins TRBV4-2 to TRBJ2-7; D unresolved. The DNA end lines up better with TRBJ2-5; the J call may be wrong. The CDR3 spans 15 residues. Germline values: CDR1 LGHNA, CDR2 YNFKEQ. The CDR3, as DNA: TGTGCCAGCAGCCGAGAGAACAGCCTCCAAGAGACCCAGTACTTC. Encoded protein: CASSRENSLQETQYF.

The chain couples TRBV5-1 to TRBJ2-1, with D possibly matching TRBD2 (6 bases). This CDR3 is 14 amino acids long. With 3 bases removed from V and 4 bases from J, the gap between germline ends came to 11 bases. From germline, CDR1 is SGHRS and CDR2 YFSETQ. Here the CDR3 reads CASSSRAGYNEQFF. Written as DNA, the CDR3 is TGCGCCAGCAGCTCTCGGGCGGGGTACAATGAGCAGTTCTTC. The full variable domain, with the rest looked up from reference TRBV5-1 and TRBJ2-1, is KAGVTQTPRYLIKTRGQQVTLSCSPISGHRSVSWYQQTPGQGLQFLFEYFSETQRNKGNFPGRFSGRQFSNSRSEMNVSTLELGDSALYLCASSSRAGYNEQFFGPGTRLTVL.

This clonotype was found many times. The chain uses TRBV7-3 and TRBJ2-5, with 8 bases identical to TRBD2. The V gene's germline CDR1 is SGHTA and CDR2 FQGTGA. The CDR3 length is 13 residues. After removal of 5 bases from V and 4 bases from J, the junction contained 3 bases not matched to a gene. CDR3 protein: CASSRREGETQYF. CDR3 in DNA: TGTGCCAGCAGCCGACGGGAGGGAGAGACCCAGTACTTC.

Regarding this clonotype: This may come from a read error, since a much larger clone is one base off. This chain joins TRBV7-9 and TRBJ1-6, with a possible D match to TRBD1 (5 bases). V gave up 5 bases and J gave up 9 bases, with 17 bases separating them. CDR1 and CDR2 (germline): SEHNR, FQNEAQ (reference sequence). The CDR3 is 15 amino acids. The CDR3 DNA reads TGTGCCAGCAGCGCGCACCGCGGGGCCGGTTCACCCCTCCACTTT. Amino acids: CASSAHRGAGSPLHF.

The rearrangement uses TRBV11-2 and TRBJ1-6; D is uncertain. Germline values: CDR1 SGHAT, CDR2 FQNNGV. The CDR3 covers 12 residues. V lost 2 bases and J 10 bases, leaving 6 bases between the germline ends. CDR3 region: CASSLSTSPLHF. CDR3 sequence (DNA): TGTGCCAGCAGCTTATCAACCTCACCCCTCCACTTT.

The gene calls are TRBV20-1 and TRBJ2-1; D possibly corresponds to TRBD1 (6 bases). This CDR3 spans 15 amino acids. Germline-derived CDR1 and CDR2 are DFQATT and SNEGSKA (reference sequence). The CDR3 loop is CSTKRRGSSYNEQFF. The CDR3 coding sequence is TGCAGCACCAAACGCAGGGGAAGCTCCTACAATGAGCAGTTCTTC.

This clonotype turned up a few times. With a much larger clone just one base away, this may be a read error. V gene TRBV4-2 combines with J gene TRBJ1-2, with 8 bases matching TRBD1. V was clipped by 0 bases and J by 6 bases; unmatched bases: 12. The CDR3 sequence is 17 residues long. CDR1 is LGHNA and CDR2 is YNFKEQ in the germline V gene. The CDR3 sequence: CASSQDRRAGGMDGYTF. The CDR3 DNA reads as TGTGCCAGCAGCCAAGATCGGCGGGCAGGGGGCATGGATGGCTACACCTTC.

V usage is TRBV29-1 and J usage is TRBJ1-2, with 9 bases that match TRBD1. Germline CDR1 and CDR2: SQVTM and ANQGSEA. V lost 1 base, J lost 8 bases, and 2 bases stayed unmatched. This CDR3 comprises 12 residues. CDR3 protein: CSVEGQGGGYTF. As DNA, the CDR3 is TGCAGCGTTGAAGGACAGGGGGGAGGCTACACCTTC. The variable domain in full, completed from reference TRBV29-1 and TRBJ1-2, reads SAVISQKPSRDICQRGTSLTIQCQVDSQVTMMFWYRQQPGQSLTLIATANQGSEATYESGFVIDKFPISRPNLTFSTLTVSNMSPEDSSIYLCSVEGQGGGYTFGSGTRLTVV.

The chain combines TRBV20-1 with TRBJ2-5, with TRBD2 identical over 9 bases. The V and J ends lost 1 base and 2 bases, in that order; junction bases with no gene match: 5. Per the germline V gene, CDR1 is DFQATT and CDR2 is SNEGSKA (reference sequence). CDR3 size: 15 residues. In DNA, the CDR3 is TGCAGTGCTAGAGCGGCGACTAGCGGACAAGAGACCCAGTACTTC. Translated: CSARAATSGQETQYF.

In this sample, this clonotype turned up a few times. DNA of the CDR3: TGTGCCAGCAGTCCCCGCCCGGGACTAGAGTGGAATGAGCAGTTCTTC. It yields the protein CASSPRPGLEWNEQFF. This sequence joins TRBV7-9 and TRBJ2-1; 8 bases map to TRBD2. The CDR3 spans 16 residues. From germline, CDR1 is SEHNR and CDR2 FQNEAQ (reference sequence). V trimming: 6 bases; J trimming: 7 bases; junction bases outside the gene matches: 14.

The gene calls are TRBV20-1 and TRBJ2-3; TRBD2 matches 15 bases. The length of the CDR3 is 18 residues. The trim removed 2 bases at V and 7 bases at J, leaving 13 bases unmatched. From germline, CDR1 is DFQATT and CDR2 SNEGSKA (reference sequence). The CDR3 nucleotides are TGCAGTGCTAGACTTACCAGCGGGACTAGCGGGGGGCTATATACGCAGTATTTT. This gives the protein CSARLTSGTSGGLYTQYF.